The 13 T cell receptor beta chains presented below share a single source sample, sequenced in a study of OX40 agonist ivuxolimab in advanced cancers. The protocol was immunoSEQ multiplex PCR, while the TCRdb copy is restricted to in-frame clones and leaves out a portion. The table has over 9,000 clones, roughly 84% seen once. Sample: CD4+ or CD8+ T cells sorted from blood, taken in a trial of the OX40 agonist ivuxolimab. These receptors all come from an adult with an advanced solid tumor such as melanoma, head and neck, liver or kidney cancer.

The CDR3 loop is CASSLDLDNEQFF. CDR3 bases: TGTGCCAGCAGCTTAGACTTGGACAATGAGCAGTTCTTC. The chain is built from TRBV11-2 and TRBJ2-1; D uncertain. V was pared by 0 bases and J by 5 bases, with 5 bases between. CDR1 SGHAT and CDR2 FQNNGV come from the germline V gene. The CDR3 loop spans 13 amino acids.

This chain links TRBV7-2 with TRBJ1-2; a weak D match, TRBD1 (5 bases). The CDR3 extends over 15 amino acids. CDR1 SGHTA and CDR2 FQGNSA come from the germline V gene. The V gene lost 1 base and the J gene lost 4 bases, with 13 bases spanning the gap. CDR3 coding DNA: TGTGCCAGCAGCTTAGGCACGACAGCGCGCTATGGCTACACCTTC. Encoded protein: CASSLGTTARYGYTF.

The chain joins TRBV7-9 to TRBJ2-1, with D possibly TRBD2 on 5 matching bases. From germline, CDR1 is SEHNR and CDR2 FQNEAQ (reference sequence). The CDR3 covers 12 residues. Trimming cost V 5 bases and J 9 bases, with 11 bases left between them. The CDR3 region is CASSPHAGEQFF. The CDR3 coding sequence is TGTGCCAGCAGCCCTCACGCGGGTGAGCAGTTCTTC.

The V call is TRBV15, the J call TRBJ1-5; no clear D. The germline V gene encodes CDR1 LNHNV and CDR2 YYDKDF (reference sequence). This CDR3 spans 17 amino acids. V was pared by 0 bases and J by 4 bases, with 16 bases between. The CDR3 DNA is TGTGCCACCAGCAGAGATTTGTCCCGGACGGTTAATCAGCCCCAGCATTTT. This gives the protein CATSRDLSRTVNQPQHF.

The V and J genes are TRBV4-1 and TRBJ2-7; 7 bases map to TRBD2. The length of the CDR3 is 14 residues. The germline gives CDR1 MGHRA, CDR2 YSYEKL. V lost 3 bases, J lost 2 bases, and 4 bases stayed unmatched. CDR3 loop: CASSQGGTPYEQYF. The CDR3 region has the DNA TGCGCCAGCAGCCAGGGAGGGACCCCCTACGAGCAGTACTTC.

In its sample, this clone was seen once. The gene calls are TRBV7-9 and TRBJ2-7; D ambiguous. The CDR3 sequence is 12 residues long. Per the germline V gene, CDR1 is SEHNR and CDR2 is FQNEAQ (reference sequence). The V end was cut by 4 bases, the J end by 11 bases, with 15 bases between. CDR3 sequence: CASSSKRFPEYF. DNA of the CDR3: TGTGCCAGCAGCTCTAAGAGGTTCCCAGAGTACTTC.

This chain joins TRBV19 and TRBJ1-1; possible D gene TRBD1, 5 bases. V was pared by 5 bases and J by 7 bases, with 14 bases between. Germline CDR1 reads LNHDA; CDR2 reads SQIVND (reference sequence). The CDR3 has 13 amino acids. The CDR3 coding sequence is TGTGCCAGTAGTCCCGGGGAGGGGAGTGAAGCTTTCTTT. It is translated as CASSPGEGSEAFF. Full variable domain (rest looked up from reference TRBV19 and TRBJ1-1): DGGITQSPKYLFRKEGQNVTLSCEQNLNHDAMYWYRQDPGQGLRLIYYSQIVNDFQKGDIAEGYSVSREKKESFPLTVTSAQKNPTAFYLCASSPGEGSEAFFGQGTRLTVV.

CDR3: CASSPGRSSYNSPLHF. The CDR3 bases are TGCGCCAGCAGCCCCGGGCGTAGCTCCTATAATTCACCCCTCCACTTT. The chain has TRBV5-1 and TRBJ1-6; D is ambiguous. V lost 4 bases and J 0 bases, leaving 11 bases between the germline ends. The CDR3 sequence is 16 residues long. In germline, CDR1 is SGHRS, CDR2 YFSETQ.

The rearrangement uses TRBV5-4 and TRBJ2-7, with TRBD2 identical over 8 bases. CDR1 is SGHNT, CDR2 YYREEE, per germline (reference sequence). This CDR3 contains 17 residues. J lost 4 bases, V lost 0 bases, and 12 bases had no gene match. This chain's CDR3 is CASSLGAGRPGGYEQYF. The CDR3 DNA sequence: TGTGCCAGCAGCTTGGGGGCAGGCCGTCCGGGAGGGTACGAGCAGTACTTC.

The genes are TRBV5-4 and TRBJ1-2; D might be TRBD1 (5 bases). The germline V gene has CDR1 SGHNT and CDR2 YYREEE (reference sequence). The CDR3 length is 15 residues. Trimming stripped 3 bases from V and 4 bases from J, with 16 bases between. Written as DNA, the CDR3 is TGTGCCAGCAGCTACGACGGGGGACCAACCTATGGCTACACCTTC. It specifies CASSYDGGPTYGYTF.

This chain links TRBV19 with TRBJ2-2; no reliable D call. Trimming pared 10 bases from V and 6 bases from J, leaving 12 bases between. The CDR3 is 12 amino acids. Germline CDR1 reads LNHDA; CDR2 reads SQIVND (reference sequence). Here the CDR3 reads CATTFGAGELFF. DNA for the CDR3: TGTGCCACTACTTTTGGGGCCGGGGAGCTGTTTTTT. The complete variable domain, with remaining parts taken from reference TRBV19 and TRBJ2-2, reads DGGITQSPKYLFRKEGQNVTLSCEQNLNHDAMYWYRQDPGQGLRLIYYSQIVNDFQKGDIAEGYSVSREKKESFPLTVTSAQKNPTAFYLCATTFGAGELFFGEGSRLTVL.

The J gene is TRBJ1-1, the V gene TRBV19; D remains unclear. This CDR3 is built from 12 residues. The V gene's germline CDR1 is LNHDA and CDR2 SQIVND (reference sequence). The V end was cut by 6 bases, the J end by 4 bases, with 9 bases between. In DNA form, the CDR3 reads TGTGCCAGTAGGTACAGTGGCACTGAAGCTTTCTTT. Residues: CASRYSGTEAFF. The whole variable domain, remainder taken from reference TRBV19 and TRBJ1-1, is DGGITQSPKYLFRKEGQNVTLSCEQNLNHDAMYWYRQDPGQGLRLIYYSQIVNDFQKGDIAEGYSVSREKKESFPLTVTSAQKNPTAFYLCASRYSGTEAFFGQGTRLTVV.

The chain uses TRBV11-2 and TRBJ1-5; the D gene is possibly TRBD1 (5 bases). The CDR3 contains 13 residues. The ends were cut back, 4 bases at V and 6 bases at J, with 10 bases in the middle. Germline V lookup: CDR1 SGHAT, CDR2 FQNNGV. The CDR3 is CASSSGGGQPQHF. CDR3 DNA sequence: TGTGCCAGCAGCTCAGGCGGGGGTCAGCCCCAGCATTTT.